These 27 T cell receptor beta chains originate from one sample sequenced in a study of CD8 T cells in ankylosing spondylitis. Whole-study findings and limits: Apparently characteristic of ankylosing spondylitis blood was a TCR beta motif (roughly eight highly homologous variants).

Their antigens are not known. TCRdb called the 5' RACE reads again in MiXCR, with one record for every CDR3 protein. The table shows around 490,000 distinct CDR3 sequences, with 5.3% occurring only once. The sequenced sample consisted of blood, either unsorted or a sorted T cell fraction (not recorded which). The receptors were sampled from a male donor with ankylosing spondylitis.

This clonotype was counted at least ten times. The rearrangement joins TRBV4-3 to TRBJ2-2; unclear D gene. Trimming took off 3 bases at V and 2 bases at J, with 7 bases between the two ends. CDR3 length: 14 residues. The V gene's germline CDR1 is LGHNA and CDR2 YSLEER. The CDR3: CASSHDQNTGELFF. CDR3 bases: TGCGCCAGCAGCCACGACCAAAACACCGGGGAGCTGTTTTTT.

This clonotype was detected many times. This rearrangement joins TRBV7-9 to TRBJ1-4; a possible D gene is TRBD1 (5 bases). CDR3 length: 14 amino acids. Germline values: CDR1 SEHNR, CDR2 FQNEAQ (reference sequence). The ends were cut back, 2 bases at V and 8 bases at J, with 12 bases in the middle. CDR3: CASSLHGAGEKLFF. The CDR3 nucleotides read TGTGCCAGCAGCTTACATGGGGCTGGGGAAAAACTGTTTTTT.

This clonotype was seen repeatedly, ten times or more. V is TRBV6-5 and J is TRBJ2-5; the D is unclear. Per the germline V gene, CDR1 is MNHEY and CDR2 is SVGAGI. Trimming cost V 4 bases and J 7 bases, with 13 bases left between them. This CDR3 spans 13 amino acids. This chain's CDR3 is CASSSGPKRTQYF. The CDR3, as DNA: TGTGCCAGCAGTTCTGGGCCCAAGCGGACCCAGTACTTC.

The chain has TRBV12-3 or TRBV12-4 and TRBJ2-5; weak D call: TRBD2 (6 bases). The V gene lost 6 bases and the J gene lost 4 bases, with 18 bases spanning the gap. This CDR3 is 15 amino acids long. CDR3 sequence reads: CASSSGLEGGETQYF. In DNA form, the CDR3 reads TGTGCCAGCAGCTCCGGGCTGGAGGGAGGAGAGACCCAGTACTTC.

There are many counts of this clonotype. The chain couples TRBV29-1 to TRBJ1-2; maybe TRBD1 (5 bases). The V gene's germline CDR1 is SQVTM and CDR2 ANQGSEA. V lost 3 bases to trimming and J lost 7 bases, with 15 bases between them. The CDR3 extends over 13 amino acids. In nucleotides, the CDR3 is TGCAGCGTTGATATCGCAGGGAGAGGTGGCTACACCTTC. Its protein product is CSVDIAGRGGYTF.

Ten or more counts support this clonotype. The chain is built from TRBV6-2 or TRBV6-3 and TRBJ2-2; the match to TRBD2 covers 11 bases. Germline V CDR1 and CDR2: MNHEY, SVGEGT. Unmatched junction bases numbered 3, after V lost 3 bases and J lost 0 bases. This CDR3 region has 17 residues. The CDR3 protein is CASSYTSGGANTGELFF. The CDR3 DNA reads as TGTGCCAGCAGTTATACTAGCGGGGGCGCGAACACCGGGGAGCTGTTTTTT.

This clonotype showed up many times. The chain is built from TRBV9 and TRBJ1-5, with 7 bases aligning to TRBD1. CDR1 is SGDLS and CDR2 is YYNGEE in the germline V gene. This CDR3 comprises 15 residues. The junction had 9 bases not matched to a gene; V was cut back by 8 bases and J by 1 base. The CDR3 spells CASSRTGVSNQPQHF. In nucleotides, the CDR3 is TGTGCCAGTTCCCGGACAGGAGTAAGCAATCAGCCCCAGCATTTT.

This clonotype was picked up many times. The chain recombines TRBV20-1 with TRBJ2-4; D is undetermined. V lost 2 bases, J lost 7 bases, and 6 bases lay in between. Per germline, CDR1 DFQATT and CDR2 SNEGSKA (reference sequence). The CDR3 contains 11 residues. The CDR3 bases are TGCAGTGCTAGATCGCAGAACATTCAGTACTTC. It yields the protein CSARSQNIQYF.

This clonotype was observed a handful of times. The V call is TRBV12-3 or TRBV12-4, the J call TRBJ2-3, with D hard to call. Trimming removed 3 bases from V and 4 bases from J, with 11 bases in between. The CDR3 length is 14 residues. DNA of the CDR3: TGTGCCAGCAGTTTTCGGGTAGCCCCAGATACGCAGTATTTT. This translates into CASSFRVAPDTQYF.

This clonotype was seen a few times. The CDR3 sequence is CASSLLALPWAGYTF. Written as DNA, the CDR3 is TGTGCCAGCAGCTTGCTAGCACTCCCCTGGGCTGGCTACACCTTC. The chain carries TRBV5-6 and TRBJ1-2; no firm D call. With 1 base removed from V and 7 bases from J, the gap between germline ends came to 17 bases. CDR1 and CDR2 (germline): SGHDT, YYEEEE. The CDR3 contains 15 residues.

In its sample, this clonotype was seen many times. The genes are TRBV6-2 or TRBV6-3 and TRBJ1-5; no reliable D call. There are 12 residues in the CDR3. CDR1 and CDR2 from the germline V gene are MNHEY and SVGEGT. V was clipped by 5 bases and J by 6 bases, with 8 bases between them. This chain's CDR3 is CASSEGFQPQHF. Here the CDR3 DNA reads TGTGCCAGCAGTGAGGGATTTCAGCCCCAGCATTTT.

In regard to this clonotype: A clone one base away is much larger, so this may be a read error. This chain connects TRBV10-3 to TRBJ2-5; a possible D gene is TRBD1 (6 bases). The tail of the sequence fits TRBJ2-1 better, so the J call may be wrong. Germline CDR1 and CDR2: ENHRY and SYGVKD. CDR3 length: 10 residues. The CDR3 DNA follows: TGTGCCACAGGGGAAGAGACCCAGTTCTTC. This translates into CATGEETQFF.

This clonotype was detected ten times or more. V usage is TRBV6-1 and J usage is TRBJ1-6, with 9 bases identical to TRBD1. The ends lost 10 bases at V and 9 bases at J; junction bases unmatched: 7. Per germline, CDR1 MNHNS and CDR2 SASEGT. The CDR3 is 13 amino acids. The CDR3 DNA reads TGTGCCACCGGACAGGGGTCTACTTCACCCCTCCACTTT. It encodes CATGQGSTSPLHF.

Many counts were recorded for this clonotype. The chain combines TRBV5-1 with TRBJ2-2; D may be TRBD1 (5 bases). Trimming left V 0 bases short and J 1 base short, with 10 bases between. Per the germline V gene, CDR1 is SGHRS and CDR2 is YFSETQ. This CDR3 is built from 16 residues. The CDR3 region is CASSLEPGMNTGELFF. CDR3 coding DNA: TGCGCCAGCAGCTTGGAGCCAGGGATGAACACCGGGGAGCTGTTTTTT.

This clonotype was seen at least ten times. V gene TRBV12-5 combines with J gene TRBJ1-1; the D is unclear. Germline V gene sequence: CDR1 LGHNT, CDR2 FRNRAP. The CDR3 covers 13 residues. Between the trimmed V and J ends, which lost 4 bases and 2 bases, there was a span of 8 bases. The CDR3 is CASGSGINTEAFF. Written as DNA, the CDR3 is TGTGCTAGTGGTTCCGGCATTAACACTGAAGCTTTCTTT.

This clonotype was counted many times. This chain links TRBV27 with TRBJ2-2, with 9 positions matching TRBD1. Germline V gene sequence: CDR1 MNHEY, CDR2 SMNVEV (reference sequence). The CDR3 is made up of 18 amino acids. Unmatched junction bases numbered 11, after V lost 5 bases and J lost 1 base. In DNA, the CDR3 is TGTGCCAGCAGTCTCCGAGGGACAGGGAAAGTGAACACCGGGGAGCTGTTTTTT. Translating it yields CASSLRGTGKVNTGELFF.

CDR3 region: CASSLVPTQGGTDTQYF. CDR3 in DNA: TGCGCCAGCAGCTTGGTGCCTACTCAGGGGGGCACAGATACGCAGTATTTT. This chain connects TRBV5-1 to TRBJ2-3, with 7 bases aligning to TRBD1. Trimming removed 0 bases from V and 1 base from J; junction bases left unmatched: 8. CDR1 and CDR2 from the germline V gene are SGHRS and YFSETQ. There are 17 residues in the CDR3.

The CDR3 protein is CASSPPGLAVETQYF. DNA for the CDR3: TGTGCCAGCAGCCCACCCGGACTAGCTGTGGAGACCCAGTACTTC. The chain combines TRBV3-1 with TRBJ2-5; 8 bases match TRBD2. The CDR3 loop spans 15 amino acids. CDR1 LGHDT and CDR2 YNNKEL come from the germline V gene (reference sequence). Trimming at V came to 4 bases and at J to 5 bases, leaving 9 bases not matched to a gene.

At least ten counts were recorded for this clonotype. The rearrangement uses TRBV5-1 and TRBJ2-3; no reliable D call. V was clipped by 0 bases and J by 6 bases, with 5 bases between them. The CDR3 runs to 12 residues. Germline V gene lookup returns CDR1 SGHRS and CDR2 YFSETQ. The CDR3 DNA sequence: TGCGCCAGCAGCTTGGGTGTGGATACGCAGTATTTT. Translating gives CASSLGVDTQYF.

This clonotype showed up many times. The CDR3 DNA reads as TGCAGCGTTGCGGGGACGTCCAGCTCTGGGGCCAACGTCCTGACTTTC. The encoded protein is CSVAGTSSSGANVLTF. V is TRBV29-1 and J is TRBJ2-6, with D possibly called TRBD1 or TRBD2 (5 bases each). The germline V gene encodes CDR1 SQVTM and CDR2 ANQGSEA. The V and J ends lost 4 bases and 0 bases respectively, with 13 bases between them. The CDR3 totals 16 residues.

This clonotype was picked up many times. This sequence joins TRBV15 and TRBJ1-3, with D possibly being TRBD1 (5 bases). This CDR3 is 16 amino acids long. Trimming shortened V by 1 base and J by 0 bases, and 10 bases separated the two germline ends. CDR1 LNHNV and CDR2 YYDKDF come from the germline V gene (reference sequence). CDR3 sequence: CATSRGGVLSGNTIYF. The DNA of the CDR3 is TGTGCCACCAGCAGAGGGGGGGTCCTCTCTGGAAACACCATATATTTT.

This clonotype appeared many times. The rearrangement joins TRBV7-2 to TRBJ2-3; D is ambiguous. This CDR3 comprises 15 residues. Germline loops: CDR1 SGHTA, CDR2 FQGNSA. V gave up 2 bases and J gave up 1 base, with 10 bases separating them. The CDR3 region has the DNA TGTGCCAGCAGCTTACAGGCCCGGGGCACAGATACGCAGTATTTT. Its translation is CASSLQARGTDTQYF.

This clonotype was counted at least ten times. The chain combines TRBV5-1 with TRBJ1-5; tentative D call: TRBD1 (5 bases). Germline V gene lookup returns CDR1 SGHRS and CDR2 YFSETQ. The CDR3 is made up of 14 amino acids. The germline V and J ends were trimmed by 4 bases and 2 bases, with 10 bases remaining between them. CDR3 bases: TGCGCCAGCAGCCATGGGACGGGCAATCAGCCCCAGCATTTT. Amino acid sequence: CASSHGTGNQPQHF. The full variable domain, with the rest looked up from reference TRBV5-1 and TRBJ1-5, is KAGVTQTPRYLIKTRGQQVTLSCSPISGHRSVSWYQQTPGQGLQFLFEYFSETQRNKGNFPGRFSGRQFSNSRSEMNVSTLELGDSALYLCASSHGTGNQPQHFGDGTRLSIL.

This clonotype was picked up many times. The chain uses TRBV28 and TRBJ2-1; 8 bases align to TRBD1. Trimming cost V 8 bases and J 6 bases; bases outside gene matches: 3. Germline V gives CDR1 MDHEN, CDR2 SYDVKM. CDR3 length: 12 residues. DNA of the CDR3: TGTGCCAGCTGCACAGGGGGCAATGAGCAGTTCTTC. Amino acid sequence: CASCTGGNEQFF. Based on the CDR3 plus reference TRBV28 and TRBJ2-1, the full variable domain is DVKVTQSSRYLVKRTGEKVFLECVQDMDHENMFWYRQDPGLGLRLIYFSYDVKMKEKGDIPEGYSVSREKKERFSLILESASTNQTSMYLCASCTGGNEQFFGPGTRLTVL.

This clonotype was detected only a few times. The genes are TRBV7-2 and TRBJ2-7; 8 bases are a match to TRBD2. V lost 3 bases to trimming and J lost 1 base; unmatched junction nucleotides: 5. This CDR3 region has 15 residues. Germline CDR1 is SGHTA and CDR2 is FQGNSA. CDR3 nucleotide sequence: TGTGCCAGCAGCTTCGCGGGAGGTTTGTCCTACGAGCAGTACTTC. Translated, it gives CASSFAGGLSYEQYF.

This clonotype has a count of ten or more. V usage is TRBV28 and J usage is TRBJ2-5; TRBD1 aligns across 7 bases. The CDR3 extends over 16 amino acids. The germline V gene encodes CDR1 MDHEN and CDR2 SYDVKM. V trimming: 6 bases; J trimming: 5 bases; junction bases outside the gene matches: 15. The CDR3 sequence is CASRIGTARHRETQYF. Here the CDR3 DNA reads TGTGCCAGCAGAATAGGGACAGCCAGACATAGGGAGACCCAGTACTTC.

This clonotype was picked up many times. The chain couples TRBV12-3 or TRBV12-4 to TRBJ1-1, with D unresolved. This CDR3 region has 14 residues. V was clipped by 0 bases and J by 6 bases, with 11 bases between them. Here the CDR3 DNA reads TGTGCCAGCAGTTTAGCGGGCAGGAGGGCTGAAGCTTTCTTT. Amino acids: CASSLAGRRAEAFF.